This T cell receptor (beta chain) derives from a study of blood T cell repertoires in COVID-19. Study-wide background: From the United States, Italy and Spain came samples of acute and convalescent COVID-19. From T cells, B-cell-depleted T cells, or PBMCs came the material, which was cDNA or gDNA.

Per the original methods: Counts of nucleated cells, estimated from reference gene primer amplification, were obtained. The assay was immunoSEQ multiplex PCR, and TCRdb's table has in-frame clones only and misses some. The DNA was the basis for D and trimming; V, J and clone size are from that table. The table records 160,000 or so clones, more than 80% of them present only once. Germline CDR1 reads LGHNA; CDR2 reads YNFKEQ. J gave up 4 bases and V 1 base, and 8 bases lay outside the gene matches. The CDR3 runs 17 residues. The sequenced material came from peripheral blood. The chain recombines TRBV4-2 with TRBJ2-3; 10 bases align to TRBD1. The source of this sequence is a middle-aged woman with acute or convalescent COVID-19. The CDR3 sequence is CASSQGGTGAEADTQYF. The CDR3 DNA follows: TGTGCCAGCAGCCAAGGTGGGACAGGGGCGGAGGCAGATACGCAGTATTTT.